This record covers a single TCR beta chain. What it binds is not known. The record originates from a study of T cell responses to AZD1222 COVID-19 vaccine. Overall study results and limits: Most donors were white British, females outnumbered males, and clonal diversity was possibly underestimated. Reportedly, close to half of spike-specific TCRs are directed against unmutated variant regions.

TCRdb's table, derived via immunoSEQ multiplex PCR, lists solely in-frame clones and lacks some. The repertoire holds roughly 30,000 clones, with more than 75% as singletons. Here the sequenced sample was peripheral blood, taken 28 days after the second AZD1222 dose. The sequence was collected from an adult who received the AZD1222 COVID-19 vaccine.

The CDR3 region is CASSFRGQGYTF. CDR3 sequence (DNA): TGCGCCAGCAGCTTCAGAGGGCAAGGCTACACCTTC. V is TRBV5-1 and J is TRBJ1-2; D call uncertain. The CDR3 is 12 amino acids. The V and J ends lost 2 bases and 8 bases respectively, with 10 bases between them. Germline V CDR1 and CDR2: SGHRS, YFSETQ.